These 5 T cell receptor beta chains share one sample of origin, sequenced in a study of blood T cell repertoires in COVID-19. The protocol was immunoSEQ multiplex PCR, while the TCRdb copy is restricted to in-frame clones and leaves out a portion. The table records 200,000 to 250,000 clones, roughly 80% of them present only once. The material sequenced was peripheral blood. These receptors were taken from a woman in her 30s who had recovered from COVID-19.

This clone was picked up one time. The rearrangement joins TRBV24-1 to TRBJ2-5; tentatively, D is TRBD1 (5 bases). V was shortened by 1 base and J by 4 bases, with 9 bases between the two germline ends. The germline CDR1 and CDR2 sequences are KGHDR and SFDVKD. This CDR3 has 14 residues. In DNA, the CDR3 is TGTGCCACCAGTGATTTTAGGGGTCCAGAGACCCAGTACTTC. It encodes CATSDFRGPETQYF.

This clone came up once. This chain links TRBV30 with TRBJ2-2; 8 bases map to TRBD2. The germline V gene has CDR1 GTSNPN and CDR2 SVGIG (reference sequence). This CDR3 has 16 residues. Trimming at V came to 5 bases and at J to 5 bases, leaving 13 bases not matched to a gene. The CDR3 nucleotides are TGTGCCTGGGGCCCCCCAGCGGGAGAGTGGACCGGGGAGCTGTTTTTT. Protein sequence: CAWGPPAGEWTGELFF.

The genes are TRBV21-1 and TRBJ1-1; the table gives TRBD1 as D, unverified against the DNA. TRBV21-1 is termed a pseudogene. This CDR3 has 18 residues. The CDR3: CATFDEQGVSLGNTKAFF. The CDR3 nucleotides are TGTGCCACCTTTGATGAGCAGGGCGTAAGTCTGGGGAACACTAAAGCTTTCTTT.

The chain links TRBV6-5 to TRBJ1-2; D is possibly TRBD1 (5 bases). V was cut by 0 bases and J by 7 bases, with 12 bases left in between. CDR1 is MNHEY and CDR2 is SVGAGI in the germline V gene. The CDR3 length is 14 residues. CDR3 residues: CASSYSWQGSGYTF. CDR3 bases: TGTGCCAGCAGTTACTCCTGGCAGGGAAGTGGCTACACCTTC.

This clone has just a few counts. The rearrangement uses TRBV7-2 and TRBJ1-3; possibly TRBD1 for D (6 bases). V lost 5 bases, J lost 3 bases, and 20 bases lay in between. The germline gives CDR1 SGHTA, CDR2 FQGNSA. This CDR3 has 17 amino acids. DNA of the CDR3: TGTGCCAGCAGCCAAAATACGGGGGGCGCACTTGGAAACACCATATATTTT. Its translation: CASSQNTGGALGNTIYF. Full variable domain (outside the CDR3, taken from reference TRBV7-2 and TRBJ1-3): GAGVSQSPSNKVTEKGKDVELRCDPISGHTALYWYRQSLGQGLEFLIYFQGNSAPDKSGLPSDRFSAERTGGSVSTLTIQRTQQEDSAVYLCASSQNTGGALGNTIYFGEGSWLTVV.